Shown below are 25 T cell receptor beta chains from a single sample sequenced in a study of technical replicates of blood from a handful of donors. TCRdb's table, derived via immunoSEQ multiplex PCR, lists solely in-frame clones and lacks some. Found here are 55,000 to 75,000 clones, 86% of them singletons; the top ten hold around 5.1%. The specimen was PBMCs. Source of these receptors: a human donor in good health. Some clones in this sample may be carry-over from other donors' samples.

This clone occurred a few times. This chain uses TRBV4-1 with TRBJ1-4; a weak D match, TRBD1 (5 bases). Per the germline V gene, CDR1 is MGHRA and CDR2 is YSYEKL. The V end was cut by 1 base, the J end by 8 bases, with 20 bases between. The CDR3 is made up of 17 amino acids. This CDR3 is CASSQGPVGGVGEKLFF. Here the CDR3 DNA reads TGCGCCAGCAGCCAAGGACCCGTGGGGGGGGTAGGAGAAAAACTGTTTTTT.

V is TRBV28 and J is TRBJ1-2; D is unresolved. CDR1 MDHEN and CDR2 SYDVKM come from the germline V gene. This CDR3 comprises 13 residues. The V and J ends lost 6 bases and 1 base respectively, with 9 bases between them. CDR3 residues: CASSPDYNYGYTF. The DNA for the CDR3 is TGTGCCAGCAGCCCTGACTATAACTATGGCTACACCTTC.

The chain carries TRBV2 and TRBJ2-5; tentative D call: TRBD2 (6 bases). From germline, CDR1 is SNHLY and CDR2 FYNNEI. Trimming cost V 6 bases and J 0 bases, with 17 bases left between them. The CDR3 has 16 residues. The CDR3 nucleotides read TGTGCCAGCAGGGGGAGTAGCGGAAAGAACCAAGAGACCCAGTACTTC. This encodes CASRGSSGKNQETQYF. The whole variable domain, remainder taken from reference TRBV2 and TRBJ2-5, is EPEVTQTPSHQVTQMGQEVILRCVPISNHLYFYWYRQILGQKVEFLVSFYNNEISEKSEIFDDQFSVERPDGSNFTLKIRSTKLEDSAMYFCASRGSSGKNQETQYFGPGTRLLVL.

CDR3 sequence: CASSFGFQETQYF. The DNA for the CDR3 is TGTGCCAGCAGCTTTGGCTTCCAAGAGACCCAGTACTTC. The chain has TRBV11-3 and TRBJ2-5; D unclear. Trimming cost V 3 bases and J 1 base, with 6 bases left between them. Germline V gene data show CDR1 as SGHNT and CDR2 as YENEEA. The CDR3 consists of 13 residues.

The sample holds one count of this clone. This chain connects TRBV6-6 to TRBJ2-3; D is perhaps TRBD2 (6 bases). Germline assignment: CDR1 MNHNY and CDR2 SVGAGI (reference sequence). V lost 0 bases and J lost 0, with 10 bases in between. The CDR3 sequence is 16 residues long. The DNA of the CDR3 is TGTGCCAGCAGTTACTCGGGTAGCGGCAGCACAGATACGCAGTATTTT. Translating gives CASSYSGSGSTDTQYF.

A note on this clone: Distinct nucleotide sequences in the sample also encode this CDR3. V usage is TRBV15 and J usage is TRBJ2-5; the match to TRBD1 covers 9 bases. This CDR3 contains 14 residues. J lost 3 bases, V lost 1 base, and 0 bases had no gene match. Germline lookup yields CDR1 LNHNV and CDR2 YYDKDF (reference sequence). CDR3 sequence (DNA): TGTGCCACCAGCAGAGGGACAGGGGAAGAGACCCAGTACTTC. It encodes CATSRGTGEETQYF.

The table lists this clone with a count of one. The identical CDR3 is also encoded by other nucleotide sequences in the sample. The chain combines TRBV4-3 with TRBJ1-2; no definite D call. Trimming took off 1 base at V and 1 base at J, with 7 bases between the two ends. CDR1 and CDR2 (germline): LGHNA, YSLEER. CDR3 length: 14 residues. CDR3 sequence reads: CASSQGGSNYGYTF. CDR3 sequence (DNA): TGCGCCAGCAGCCAAGGTGGGAGTAACTATGGCTACACCTTC.

J is TRBJ1-5 and V is TRBV19; tentative D call: TRBD1 (5 bases). The V end lost 5 bases, the J end lost 7 bases, and 15 bases lay between the germline ends. This CDR3 has 14 residues. Germline CDR1 reads LNHDA; CDR2 reads SQIVND (reference sequence). The CDR3 sequence is CASSLRDGGQPQHF. CDR3 sequence (DNA): TGTGCCAGTAGTCTCCGGGACGGGGGGCAGCCCCAGCATTTT.

The count of this clone is one. The V and J genes are TRBV11-1 and TRBJ1-1, with 7 positions matching TRBD1. Looked up from germline, CDR1 is SGHAT and CDR2 is FQDESV (reference sequence). Unmatched junction bases numbered 5, after V lost 5 bases and J lost 8 bases. The CDR3 sequence is 12 residues long. Written as DNA, the CDR3 is TGTGCCAGCAGCCCCGACAGGGTGGAAGCTTTCTTT. Translated, it gives CASSPDRVEAFF. Supplemented by reference TRBV11-1 and TRBJ1-1, the full variable domain reads EAEVAQSPRYKITEKSQAVAFWCDPISGHATLYWYRQILGQGPELLVQFQDESVVDDSQLPKDRFSAERLKGVDSTLKIQPAELGDSAMYLCASSPDRVEAFFGQGTRLTVV.

The chain uses TRBV30 and TRBJ2-7; 8 nucleotides match TRBD1. The junction had 8 bases not matched to a gene; V was cut back by 4 bases and J by 6 bases. The CDR3 has 13 residues. Germline lookup yields CDR1 GTSNPN and CDR2 SVGIG (reference sequence). DNA for the CDR3: TGTGCCTGGACCTTTGACAGGGGCAGCGAGCAGTACTTC. This sequence encodes CAWTFDRGSEQYF.

This rearrangement joins TRBV19 to TRBJ1-2; 12 nucleotides match TRBD1. Per the germline V gene, CDR1 is LNHDA and CDR2 is SQIVND (reference sequence). The CDR3 extends over 13 amino acids. The CDR3 DNA reads TGTGGCGCGGGGACAGGGGGCAACTATGGCTACACCTTC. This encodes CGAGTGGNYGYTF.

The rearrangement uses TRBV11-1 and TRBJ2-1, with 7 bases identical to TRBD2. The length of the CDR3 is 15 residues. V trimming: 5 bases; J trimming: 9 bases; junction bases outside the gene matches: 13. Germline assignment: CDR1 SGHAT and CDR2 FQDESV (reference sequence). CDR3 region: CASSPRRTRAPEQFF. CDR3 DNA sequence: TGTGCCAGCAGCCCAAGACGGACTAGGGCACCTGAGCAGTTCTTC. The variable domain in full, completed from reference TRBV11-1 and TRBJ2-1, reads EAEVAQSPRYKITEKSQAVAFWCDPISGHATLYWYRQILGQGPELLVQFQDESVVDDSQLPKDRFSAERLKGVDSTLKIQPAELGDSAMYLCASSPRRTRAPEQFFGPGTRLTVL.

The rearrangement uses TRBV29-1 and TRBJ1-1; perhaps TRBD1 as D (5 bases). Germline V gene lookup returns CDR1 SQVTM and CDR2 ANQGSEA. The CDR3 contains 13 residues. The V gene lost 6 bases and the J gene lost 6 bases, with 17 bases spanning the gap. The CDR3 DNA sequence: TGCAGCGTATGGGGCCAGGTGACAGCTGAAGCTTTCTTT. This codes for CSVWGQVTAEAFF.

The rearrangement uses TRBV12-5 and TRBJ2-5; 7 positions match TRBD1. This CDR3 spans 13 amino acids. V lost 8 bases to trimming and J lost 1 base; unmatched junction nucleotides: 4. The germline V gene encodes CDR1 LGHNT and CDR2 FRNRAP. In nucleotides, the CDR3 is TGTGCTAGTTTTCGGGACAGCCAAGAGACCCAGTACTTC. Amino acid sequence: CASFRDSQETQYF.

The gene calls are TRBV19 and TRBJ2-1, with 8 nucleotides matching TRBD1. CDR1 LNHDA and CDR2 SQIVND come from the germline V gene (reference sequence). CDR3 size: 15 residues. The trim removed 4 bases at V and 3 bases at J, leaving 5 bases unmatched. The CDR3 reads CASSNPGQGYNEQFF. CDR3 nucleotide sequence: TGTGCCAGTAGTAACCCCGGACAGGGCTACAATGAGCAGTTCTTC.

The gene calls are TRBV11-3 and TRBJ1-1; D unresolved. The length of the CDR3 is 13 residues. V lost 1 base to trimming and J lost 0 bases, with 3 bases between them. CDR1 SGHNT and CDR2 YENEEA come from the germline V gene. The CDR3 protein is CASSLAVNTEAFF. CDR3 coding DNA: TGTGCCAGCAGCTTAGCAGTGAACACTGAAGCTTTCTTT.

This chain uses TRBV5-1 with TRBJ2-7; TRBD1 might be the D (5 bases). Germline V gene lookup returns CDR1 SGHRS and CDR2 YFSETQ. This CDR3 has 12 residues. With 4 bases removed from V and 7 bases from J, the gap between germline ends came to 12 bases. The CDR3, as DNA: TGCGCCAGCAGCCCCGGACAAGGGGAGCAGTACTTC. It specifies CASSPGQGEQYF.

This sequence joins TRBV4-1 and TRBJ1-6; D perhaps matches TRBD1 (5 bases). Germline lookup yields CDR1 MGHRA and CDR2 YSYEKL. This CDR3 has 17 amino acids. Trimming took off 6 bases at V and 0 bases at J, with 15 bases between the two ends. The CDR3: CASREGLQSSYNSPLHF. For the CDR3, the DNA is TGCGCCAGCAGGGAGGGACTGCAGAGCTCCTATAATTCACCCCTCCACTTT.

This chain connects TRBV18 to TRBJ1-2; D gene uncertain. The CDR3 runs 14 residues. CDR1 is KGHSH and CDR2 is LQKENI in the germline V gene. V dropped 2 bases and J dropped 2 bases, with 9 bases sitting between them. As DNA, the CDR3 is TGTGCCAGCTCACCAACGGGTTACAACTATGGCTACACCTTC. Its translation: CASSPTGYNYGYTF.

V gene TRBV25-1 combines with J gene TRBJ1-2, with no clear D. The CDR3 length is 12 residues. V lost 4 bases and J lost 4, with 7 bases in between. Germline loops: CDR1 MGHDK, CDR2 SYGVNS. In nucleotides, the CDR3 is TGTGCCAGCAGTGGGAACAGCTATGGCTACACCTTC. It specifies CASSGNSYGYTF.

V and J are TRBV6-1 and TRBJ2-6; 7 nucleotides agree with TRBD2. There are 15 residues in the CDR3. Germline CDR1 MNHNS, CDR2 SASEGT. V was clipped by 4 bases and J by 2 bases; unmatched bases: 2. CDR3 sequence: CASSGTRPGANVLTF. The CDR3 coding sequence is TGTGCCAGCAGTGGGACTAGGCCTGGGGCCAACGTCCTGACTTTC.

This sequence joins TRBV27 and TRBJ1-5; D gene ambiguous. Looked up from germline, CDR1 is MNHEY and CDR2 is SMNVEV (reference sequence). Trimming cost V 3 bases and J 0 bases, with 9 bases left between them. The CDR3 is made up of 15 amino acids. The CDR3 protein is CASSFSGFSNQPQHF. CDR3 bases: TGTGCCAGCAGTTTCTCGGGGTTTAGCAATCAGCCCCAGCATTTT.

V gene TRBV7-2 combines with J gene TRBJ2-7, with 9 bases aligning to TRBD2. The germline V gene encodes CDR1 SGHTA and CDR2 FQGNSA. V dropped 1 base and J dropped 1; count of bases not matched to a gene: 2. The CDR3 length is 15 residues. The CDR3 is CASSLEGLASYEQYF. The DNA of the CDR3 is TGTGCCAGCAGCTTAGAGGGACTAGCTTCCTACGAGCAGTACTTC.

The CDR3 here is CASSPGDTARNTIYF. CDR3 sequence (DNA): TGCGCCAGCAGCCCCGGGGACACCGCAAGAAACACCATATATTTT. The chain links TRBV5-1 to TRBJ1-3, with D perhaps matching TRBD1 (6 bases). The V and J ends lost 4 bases and 5 bases respectively, with 16 bases between them. CDR3 length: 15 amino acids. CDR1 is SGHRS and CDR2 is YFSETQ in the germline V gene.

J is TRBJ1-1 and V is TRBV5-1; TRBD1 might be the D (5 bases). V dropped 8 bases and J dropped 3 bases, with 17 bases sitting between them. From germline, CDR1 is SGHRS and CDR2 YFSETQ. The CDR3 runs to 14 residues. In DNA, the CDR3 is TGCGCCAGTTTTGCCTCCGGGGGTTACACTGAAGCTTTCTTT. The encoded protein is CASFASGGYTEAFF.